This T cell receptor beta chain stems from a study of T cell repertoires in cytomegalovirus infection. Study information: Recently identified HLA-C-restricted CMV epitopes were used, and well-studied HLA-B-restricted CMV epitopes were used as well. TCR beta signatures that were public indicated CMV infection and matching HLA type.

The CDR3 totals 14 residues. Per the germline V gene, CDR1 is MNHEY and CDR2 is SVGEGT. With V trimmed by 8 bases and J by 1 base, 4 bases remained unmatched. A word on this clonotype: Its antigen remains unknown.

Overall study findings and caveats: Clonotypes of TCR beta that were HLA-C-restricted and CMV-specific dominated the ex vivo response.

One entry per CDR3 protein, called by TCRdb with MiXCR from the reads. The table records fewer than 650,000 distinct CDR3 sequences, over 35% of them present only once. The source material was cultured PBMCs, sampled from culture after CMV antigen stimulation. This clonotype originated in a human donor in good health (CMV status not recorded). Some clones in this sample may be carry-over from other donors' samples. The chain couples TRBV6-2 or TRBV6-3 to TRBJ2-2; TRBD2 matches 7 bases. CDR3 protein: CASGKRGNTGELFF. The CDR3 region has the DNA TGTGCCAGCGGGAAGCGGGGGAACACCGGGGAGCTGTTTTTT.